This TCR beta chain was recovered during a study of blood T cell repertoires in COVID-19 (dated by TCRdb to 2018 to 2020). Background for the entire study: Collaborator samples came from the United States, Italy and Spain and covered acute and convalescent phases of COVID-19. The prospective study material was composed of cDNA or gDNA derived from T cells, B-cell-depleted T cells, or PBMCs. Subjects who had been exposed to COVID-19, were actively infected with it, or had recovered from it provided the deeply sampled blood TCRbeta repertoires that made up the dataset. The repertoires were released in a freely available public database intended as a resource for research on the immune response to SARS-CoV-2. The samples were drawn from the first 160 participants of the ongoing ImmuneRACE study and from 1,200 or so subjects provided by 6 global collaborators. Nearly every sample came with metadata listing a de-identified subject ID, COVID-19 status, age in years and sex. Where available, HLA class I and class II types were taken from metadata supplied by the sample provider and were not determined by assay-based typing.

Between the V and J ends, shortened by 3 bases and 2 bases respectively, the junction contains 2 bases. The CDR3 measures 11 amino acids from cysteine to phenylalanine. Only the CDR3 part of the read is kept: 33 bases, read in frame from the first base. CDR1 and CDR2 are drawn from the germline V gene: MGHDK, SYGVNS. Collaborating institutions collected whole blood in K2EDTA tubes following their own protocols. For TCRbeta analysis, collaborators shipped samples in one of three forms: frozen whole blood, isolated PBMCs, or DNA extracted from either of those sample types. Regarding this clone: It lacks a known antigen. No base quality values were provided; no much bigger clone lies one nucleotide off.

The study at large found these results: Clinical and demographic metadata were provided uncurated, with the amount varying by source and participant.

TCRbeta CDR3 regions were amplified from genomic DNA by means of the immunoSEQ Assay, a bias-controlled multiplex PCR. The authors' pipeline ran thus. The number of nucleated cells in each sample was estimated from the amplification of reference gene primers within the assay. To quantify the absolute abundance of each unique TCRbeta CDR3 rearrangement, sequence reads were collapsed and filtered. For each sample, productive Simpson clonality was calculated by taking the square root of Simpson's diversity index across productive rearrangements. Not all clones reach the TCRdb copy of this immuneACCESS table, which keeps in-frame sequences only. Checked studies attribute under half of the gap to unresolved V genes and leave the rest unexplained. V and J calls and clone size are as listed in that table; D and trimming were resolved from the DNA. In this sample the table shows roughly 180,000 clones, approximately 85% of which occur a single time. The top ten clones comprise approximately 8% of the sample.

The rearrangement joined TRBV25-1 to TRBJ2-7, with no D gene named confidently. The sequencing input was peripheral blood. The sequence came from a woman aged 55 to 70 with acute or convalescent COVID-19. The CDR3 sequence is CASSDAYEQYF. At the DNA level, the sequence is TGTGCCAGCAGTGACGCCTACGAGCAGTACTTC.